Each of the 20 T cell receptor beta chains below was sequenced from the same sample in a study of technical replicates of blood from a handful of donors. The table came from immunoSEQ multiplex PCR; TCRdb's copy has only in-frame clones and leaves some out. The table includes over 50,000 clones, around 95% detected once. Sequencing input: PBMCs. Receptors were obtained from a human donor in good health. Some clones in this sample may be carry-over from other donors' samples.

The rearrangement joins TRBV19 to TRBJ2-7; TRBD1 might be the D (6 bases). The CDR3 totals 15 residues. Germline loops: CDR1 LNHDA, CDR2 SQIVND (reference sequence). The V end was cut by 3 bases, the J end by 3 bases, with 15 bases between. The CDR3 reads CASSMFGQSVYEQYF. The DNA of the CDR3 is TGTGCCAGTAGTATGTTCGGACAGTCAGTCTACGAGCAGTACTTC.

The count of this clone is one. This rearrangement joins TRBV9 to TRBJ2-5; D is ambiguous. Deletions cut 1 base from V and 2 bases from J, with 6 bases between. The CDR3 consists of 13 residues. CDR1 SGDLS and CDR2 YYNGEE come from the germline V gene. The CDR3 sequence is CASSVRAQETQYF. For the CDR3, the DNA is TGTGCCAGCAGCGTACGCGCTCAAGAGACCCAGTACTTC.

The CDR3 DNA is TGTGCCAGTAGTATAGTGGCAGGGGGCTTCAATCAGCCCCAGCATTTT. It specifies CASSIVAGGFNQPQHF. J is TRBJ1-5 and V is TRBV19; TRBD1 matches 8 bases. J lost 3 bases, V lost 1 base, and 5 bases had no gene match. Looked up from germline, CDR1 is LNHDA and CDR2 is SQIVND (reference sequence). CDR3 length equals 16 residues.

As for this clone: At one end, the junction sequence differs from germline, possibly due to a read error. The CDR3 DNA follows: TGTGCCAGCAGTGAAGATTCGGGGTACCACTTC. Protein: CASSEDSGYHF. V is TRBV2 and J is TRBJ2-7, with TRBD2 as a possible D gene (5 bases). Germline assignment: CDR1 SNHLY and CDR2 FYNNEI. The CDR3 is 11 amino acids.

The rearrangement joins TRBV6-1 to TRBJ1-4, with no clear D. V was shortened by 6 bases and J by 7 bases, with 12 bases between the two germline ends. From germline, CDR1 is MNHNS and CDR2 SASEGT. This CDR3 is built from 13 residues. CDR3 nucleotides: TGTGCCAGCAGCGACGTGCGGGTTGAAAAACTGTTTTTT. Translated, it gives CASSDVRVEKLFF.

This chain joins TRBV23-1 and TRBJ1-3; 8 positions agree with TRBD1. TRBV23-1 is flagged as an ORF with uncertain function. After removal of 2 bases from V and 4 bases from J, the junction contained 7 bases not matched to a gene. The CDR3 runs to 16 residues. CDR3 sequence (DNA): TGCGCCAGCAGTCAACGGGACAGGAGTACGGGAAACACCATATATTTT. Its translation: CASSQRDRSTGNTIYF.

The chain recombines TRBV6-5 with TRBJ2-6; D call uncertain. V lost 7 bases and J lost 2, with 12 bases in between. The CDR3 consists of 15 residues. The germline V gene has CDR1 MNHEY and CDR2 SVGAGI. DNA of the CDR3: TGTGCCAGCACCCACGGTGGAGCTGGGGCCAACGTCCTGACTTTC. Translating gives CASTHGGAGANVLTF.

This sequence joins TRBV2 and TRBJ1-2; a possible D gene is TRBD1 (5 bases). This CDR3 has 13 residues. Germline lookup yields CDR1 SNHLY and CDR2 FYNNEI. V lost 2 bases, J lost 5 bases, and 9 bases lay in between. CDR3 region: CASSERDRYGYTF. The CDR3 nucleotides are TGTGCCAGCAGTGAACGTGACAGATATGGCTACACCTTC. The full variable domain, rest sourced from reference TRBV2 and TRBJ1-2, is EPEVTQTPSHQVTQMGQEVILRCVPISNHLYFYWYRQILGQKVEFLVSFYNNEISEKSEIFDDQFSVERPDGSNFTLKIRSTKLEDSAMYFCASSERDRYGYTFGSGTRLTVV.

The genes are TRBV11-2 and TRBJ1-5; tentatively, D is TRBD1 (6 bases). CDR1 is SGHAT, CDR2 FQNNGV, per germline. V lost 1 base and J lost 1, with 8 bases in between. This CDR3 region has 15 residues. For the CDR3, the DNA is TGTGCCAGCAGCTTAGCCAGGGGCAGCAATCAGCCCCAGCATTTT. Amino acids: CASSLARGSNQPQHF.

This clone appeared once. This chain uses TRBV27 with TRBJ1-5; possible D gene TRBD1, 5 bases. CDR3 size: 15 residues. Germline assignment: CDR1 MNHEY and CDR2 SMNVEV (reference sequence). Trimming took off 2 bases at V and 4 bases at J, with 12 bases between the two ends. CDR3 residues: CASSLRSGYNQPQHF. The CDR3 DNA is TGTGCCAGCAGTTTACGGTCAGGGTATAATCAGCCCCAGCATTTT.

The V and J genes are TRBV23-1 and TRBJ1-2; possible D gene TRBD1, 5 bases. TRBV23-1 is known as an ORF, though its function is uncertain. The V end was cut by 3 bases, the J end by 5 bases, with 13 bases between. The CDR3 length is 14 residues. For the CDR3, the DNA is TGCGCCAGCAGTCACCGTCGGGGGGTATATGGCTACACCTTC. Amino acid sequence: CASSHRRGVYGYTF.

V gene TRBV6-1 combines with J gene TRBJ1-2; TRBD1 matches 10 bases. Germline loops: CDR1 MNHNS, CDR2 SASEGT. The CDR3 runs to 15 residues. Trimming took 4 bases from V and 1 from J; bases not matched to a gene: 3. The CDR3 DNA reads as TGTGCCAGCAGTGGTGGGGACAGGGGTAACTATGGCTACACCTTC. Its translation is CASSGGDRGNYGYTF.

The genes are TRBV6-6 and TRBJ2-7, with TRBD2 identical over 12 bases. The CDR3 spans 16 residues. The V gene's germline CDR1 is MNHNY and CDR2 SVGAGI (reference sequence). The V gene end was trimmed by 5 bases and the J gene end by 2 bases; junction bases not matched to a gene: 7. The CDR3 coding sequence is TGTGCCAGCAGTCGACTAGCGGGGGCAAGAACCTACGAGCAGTACTTC. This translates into CASSRLAGARTYEQYF.

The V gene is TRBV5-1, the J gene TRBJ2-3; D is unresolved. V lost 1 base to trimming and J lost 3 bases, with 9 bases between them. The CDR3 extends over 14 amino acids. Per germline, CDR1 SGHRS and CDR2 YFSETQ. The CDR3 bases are TGCGCCAGCAGCTTGATACAAATGACAGATACGCAGTATTTT. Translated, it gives CASSLIQMTDTQYF. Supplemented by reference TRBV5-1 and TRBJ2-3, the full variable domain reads KAGVTQTPRYLIKTRGQQVTLSCSPISGHRSVSWYQQTPGQGLQFLFEYFSETQRNKGNFPGRFSGRQFSNSRSEMNVSTLELGDSALYLCASSLIQMTDTQYFGPGTRLTVL.

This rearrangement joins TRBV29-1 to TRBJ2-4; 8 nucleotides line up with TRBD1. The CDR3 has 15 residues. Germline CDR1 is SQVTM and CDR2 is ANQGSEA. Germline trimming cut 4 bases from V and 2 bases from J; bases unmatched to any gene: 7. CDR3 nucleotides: TGCAGCGTTGGACCGGGACAGGCCTCCAAAAACATTCAGTACTTC. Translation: CSVGPGQASKNIQYF.

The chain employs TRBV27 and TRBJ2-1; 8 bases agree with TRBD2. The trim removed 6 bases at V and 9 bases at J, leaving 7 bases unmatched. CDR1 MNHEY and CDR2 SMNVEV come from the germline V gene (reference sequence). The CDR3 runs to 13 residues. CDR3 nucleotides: TGTGCCAGCAGAAGGACTAGCAGGCTTGAGCAGTTCTTC. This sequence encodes CASRRTSRLEQFF.

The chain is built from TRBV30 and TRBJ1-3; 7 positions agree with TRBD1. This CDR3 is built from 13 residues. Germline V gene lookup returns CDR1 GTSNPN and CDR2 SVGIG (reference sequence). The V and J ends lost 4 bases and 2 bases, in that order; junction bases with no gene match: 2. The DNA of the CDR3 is TGTGCCTGGACAGGGACAGCTGGAAACACCATATATTTT. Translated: CAWTGTAGNTIYF.

CDR3 loop: CASSQDPLTSDSLFF. Written as DNA, the CDR3 is TGCGCCAGCAGCCAAGACCCGTTGACTAGCGACAGTCTGTTCTTC. The chain employs TRBV4-1 and TRBJ2-1, with 8 nucleotides matching TRBD2. Losses at the gene ends were 0 bases for V and 15 bases for J; bases not matched to a gene: 13. Germline V gene data show CDR1 as MGHRA and CDR2 as YSYEKL. This CDR3 has 15 residues.

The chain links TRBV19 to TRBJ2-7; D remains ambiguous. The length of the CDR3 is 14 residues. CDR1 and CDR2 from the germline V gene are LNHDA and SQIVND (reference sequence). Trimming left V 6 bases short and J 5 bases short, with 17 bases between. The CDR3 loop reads CASSERNSADEQYF. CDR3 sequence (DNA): TGTGCCAGTAGCGAGAGAAATTCGGCGGACGAGCAGTACTTC.

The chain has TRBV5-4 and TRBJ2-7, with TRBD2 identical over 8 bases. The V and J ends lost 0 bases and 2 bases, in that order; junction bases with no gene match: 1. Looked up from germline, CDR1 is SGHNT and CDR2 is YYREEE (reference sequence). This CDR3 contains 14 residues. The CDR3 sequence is CASSLAAGAYEQYF. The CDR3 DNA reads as TGTGCCAGCAGCTTGGCAGCGGGAGCCTACGAGCAGTACTTC.